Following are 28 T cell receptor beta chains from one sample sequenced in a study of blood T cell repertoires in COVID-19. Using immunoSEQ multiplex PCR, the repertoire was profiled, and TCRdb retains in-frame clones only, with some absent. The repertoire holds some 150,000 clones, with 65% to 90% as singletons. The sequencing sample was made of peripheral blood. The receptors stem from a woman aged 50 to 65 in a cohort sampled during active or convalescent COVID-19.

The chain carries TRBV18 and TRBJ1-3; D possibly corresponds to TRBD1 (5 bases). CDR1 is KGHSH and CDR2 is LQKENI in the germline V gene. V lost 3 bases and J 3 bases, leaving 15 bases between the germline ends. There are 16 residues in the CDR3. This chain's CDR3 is CASSPVDNYGGNTIYF. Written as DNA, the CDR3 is TGTGCCAGCTCACCGGTGGACAACTACGGTGGAAACACCATATATTTT. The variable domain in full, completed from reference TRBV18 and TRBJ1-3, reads NAGVMQNPRHLVRRRGQEARLRCSPMKGHSHVYWYRQLPEEGLKFMVYLQKENIIDESGMPKERFSAEFPKEGPSILRIQQVVRGDSAAYFCASSPVDNYGGNTIYFGEGSWLTVV.

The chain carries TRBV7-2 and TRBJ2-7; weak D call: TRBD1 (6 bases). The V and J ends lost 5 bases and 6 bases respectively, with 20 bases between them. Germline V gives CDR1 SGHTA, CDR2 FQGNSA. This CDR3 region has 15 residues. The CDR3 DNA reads TGTGCCAGCAGCCTCAGGGCGATTACAGGGAGCGAGCAGTACTTC. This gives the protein CASSLRAITGSEQYF.

The chain's CDR3 is CASSPAVQVLDGTEAFF. The CDR3 DNA sequence: TGTGCCAGCTCACCAGCGGTACAGGTCCTTGATGGCACTGAAGCTTTCTTT. The gene calls are TRBV18 and TRBJ1-1, with a weak D call TRBD1 (5 bases). The CDR3 has 17 amino acids. The germline CDR1 and CDR2 sequences are KGHSH and LQKENI. Between the trimmed V and J ends, which lost 2 bases and 4 bases, there was a span of 20 bases.

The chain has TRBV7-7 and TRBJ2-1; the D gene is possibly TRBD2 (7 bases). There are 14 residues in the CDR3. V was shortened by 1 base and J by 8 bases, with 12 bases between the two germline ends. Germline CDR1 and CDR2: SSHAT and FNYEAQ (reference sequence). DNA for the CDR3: TGTGCCAGCAGCTTAGGGAGGGGGGGCCATGAGCAGTTCTTC. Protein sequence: CASSLGRGGHEQFF.

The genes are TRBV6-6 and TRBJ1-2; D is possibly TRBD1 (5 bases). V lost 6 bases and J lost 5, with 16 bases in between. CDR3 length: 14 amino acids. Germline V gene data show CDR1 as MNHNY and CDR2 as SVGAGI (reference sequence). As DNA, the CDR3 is TGTGCCAGCAGCCCGGTTACAGGCGAGTATGGCTACACCTTC. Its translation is CASSPVTGEYGYTF.

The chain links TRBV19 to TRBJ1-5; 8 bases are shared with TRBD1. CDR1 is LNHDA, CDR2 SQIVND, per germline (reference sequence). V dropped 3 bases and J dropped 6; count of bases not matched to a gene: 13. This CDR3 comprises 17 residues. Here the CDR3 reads CASSIWNRGVSRQPQHF. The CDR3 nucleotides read TGTGCCAGTAGTATTTGGAACAGGGGGGTTAGTCGTCAGCCCCAGCATTTT.

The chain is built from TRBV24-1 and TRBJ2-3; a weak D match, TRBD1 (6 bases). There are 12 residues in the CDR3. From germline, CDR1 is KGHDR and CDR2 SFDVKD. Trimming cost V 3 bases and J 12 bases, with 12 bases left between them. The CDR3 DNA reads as TGTGCCACCAGTGATCAGGGGTGGCGCCAGTATTTT. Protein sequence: CATSDQGWRQYF.

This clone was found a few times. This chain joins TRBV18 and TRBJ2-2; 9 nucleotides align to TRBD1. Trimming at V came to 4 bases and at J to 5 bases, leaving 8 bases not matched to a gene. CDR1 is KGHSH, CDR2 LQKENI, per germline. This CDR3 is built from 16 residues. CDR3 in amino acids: CASSRPNRGQTGELFF. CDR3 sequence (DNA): TGTGCCAGCTCACGACCCAACAGGGGGCAGACCGGGGAGCTGTTTTTT.

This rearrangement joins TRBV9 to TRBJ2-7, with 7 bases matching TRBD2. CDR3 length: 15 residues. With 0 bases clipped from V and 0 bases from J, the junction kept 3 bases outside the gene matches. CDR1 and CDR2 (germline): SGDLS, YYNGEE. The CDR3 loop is CASSVEAGPSYEQYF. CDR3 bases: TGTGCCAGCAGCGTAGAAGCGGGGCCCTCCTACGAGCAGTACTTC.

Written as DNA, the CDR3 is TGTGCCAGTAGTCTTCGGGCGGCGTTAGCGGGGGGTACAGATACGCAGTATTTT. Amino acids: CASSLRAALAGGTDTQYF. V gene TRBV19 combines with J gene TRBJ2-3; 10 bases align to TRBD2. This CDR3 contains 18 residues. Germline V gives CDR1 LNHDA, CDR2 SQIVND (reference sequence). V lost 5 bases and J lost 3; bases outside the gene matches: 14.

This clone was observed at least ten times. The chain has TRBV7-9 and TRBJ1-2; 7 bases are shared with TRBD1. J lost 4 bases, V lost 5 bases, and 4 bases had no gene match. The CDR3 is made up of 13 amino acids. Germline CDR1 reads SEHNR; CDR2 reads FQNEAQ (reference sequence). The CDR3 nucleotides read TGTGCCAGCAGCCCGACAGGGATCTATGGCTACACCTTC. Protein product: CASSPTGIYGYTF.

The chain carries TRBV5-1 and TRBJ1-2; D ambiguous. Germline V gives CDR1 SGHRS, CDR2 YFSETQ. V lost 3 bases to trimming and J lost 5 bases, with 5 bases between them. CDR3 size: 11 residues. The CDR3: CASSSEYGYTF. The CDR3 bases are TGCGCCAGCAGCTCGGAGTATGGCTACACCTTC.

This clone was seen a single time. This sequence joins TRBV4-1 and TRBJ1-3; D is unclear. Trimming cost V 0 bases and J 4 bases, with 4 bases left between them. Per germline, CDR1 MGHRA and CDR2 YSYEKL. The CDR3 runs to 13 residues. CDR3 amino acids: CASSQERGNTIYF. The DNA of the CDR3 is TGCGCCAGCAGCCAAGAACGGGGAAACACCATATATTTT.

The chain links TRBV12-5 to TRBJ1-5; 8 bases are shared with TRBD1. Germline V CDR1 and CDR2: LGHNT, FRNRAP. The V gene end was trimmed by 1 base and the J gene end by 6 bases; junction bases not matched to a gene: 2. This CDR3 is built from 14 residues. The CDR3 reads CASGLGQGSQPQHF. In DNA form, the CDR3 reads TGTGCTAGTGGTTTGGGACAGGGGAGTCAGCCCCAGCATTTT.

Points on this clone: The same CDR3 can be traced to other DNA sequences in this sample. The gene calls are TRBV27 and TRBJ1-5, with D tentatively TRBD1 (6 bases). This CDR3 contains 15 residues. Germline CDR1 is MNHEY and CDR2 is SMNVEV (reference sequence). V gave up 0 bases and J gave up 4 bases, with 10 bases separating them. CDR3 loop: CASSLSGQGNQPQHF. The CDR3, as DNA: TGTGCCAGCAGTTTATCCGGGCAGGGGAATCAGCCCCAGCATTTT.

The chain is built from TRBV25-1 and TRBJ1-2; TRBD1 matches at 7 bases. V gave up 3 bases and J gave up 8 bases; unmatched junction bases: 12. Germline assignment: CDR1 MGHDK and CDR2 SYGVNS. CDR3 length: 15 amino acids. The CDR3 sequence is CASSDTRTGAQGYTF. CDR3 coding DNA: TGTGCCAGCAGTGATACCCGCACAGGGGCCCAGGGCTACACCTTC.

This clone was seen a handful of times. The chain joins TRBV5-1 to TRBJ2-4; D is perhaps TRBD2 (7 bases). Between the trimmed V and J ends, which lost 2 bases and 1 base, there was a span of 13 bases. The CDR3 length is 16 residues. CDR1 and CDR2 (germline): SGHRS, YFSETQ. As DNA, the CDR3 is TGCGCCAGCAGCTTAACAGGGAGGGTGGCCAAAAACATTCAGTACTTC. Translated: CASSLTGRVAKNIQYF.

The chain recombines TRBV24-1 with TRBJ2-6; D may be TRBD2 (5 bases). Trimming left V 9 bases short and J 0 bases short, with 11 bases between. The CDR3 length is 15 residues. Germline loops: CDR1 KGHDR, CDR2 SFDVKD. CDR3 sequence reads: CATVRTFSGANVLTF. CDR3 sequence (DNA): TGTGCCACCGTACGGACTTTCTCTGGGGCCAACGTCCTGACTTTC.

The CDR3 protein is CASSFGRVPNTGELFF. Here the CDR3 DNA reads TGCGCCAGCAGCTTTGGGCGGGTGCCGAACACCGGGGAGCTGTTTTTT. The chain recombines TRBV5-1 with TRBJ2-2; perhaps TRBD2 as D (5 bases). Trimming took 2 bases from V and 0 from J, leaving 11 bases between them. There are 16 residues in the CDR3. The V gene's germline CDR1 is SGHRS and CDR2 YFSETQ.

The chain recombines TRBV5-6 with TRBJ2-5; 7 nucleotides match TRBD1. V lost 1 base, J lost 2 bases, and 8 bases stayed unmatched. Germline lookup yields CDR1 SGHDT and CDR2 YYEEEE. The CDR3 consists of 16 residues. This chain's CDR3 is CASSLKSGTDQETQYF. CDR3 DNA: TGTGCCAGCAGCTTGAAATCTGGGACAGATCAAGAGACCCAGTACTTC.

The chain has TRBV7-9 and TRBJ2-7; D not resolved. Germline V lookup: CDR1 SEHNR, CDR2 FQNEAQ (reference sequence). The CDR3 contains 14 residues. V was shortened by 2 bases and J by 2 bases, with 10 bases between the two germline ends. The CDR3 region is CASSLRLAPYEQYF. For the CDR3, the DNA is TGTGCCAGCAGCTTAAGACTCGCCCCCTACGAGCAGTACTTC. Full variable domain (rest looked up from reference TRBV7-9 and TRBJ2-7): DTGVSQNPRHKITKRGQNVTFRCDPISEHNRLYWYRQTLGQGPEFLTYFQNEAQLEKSRLLSDRFSAERPKGSFSTLEIQRTEQGDSAMYLCASSLRLAPYEQYFGPGTRLTVT.

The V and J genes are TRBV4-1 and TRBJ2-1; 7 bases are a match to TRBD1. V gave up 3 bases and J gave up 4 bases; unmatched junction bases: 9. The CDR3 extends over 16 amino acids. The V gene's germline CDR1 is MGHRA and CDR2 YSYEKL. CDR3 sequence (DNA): TGCGCCAGCAGCCATGATTCGACAGGGATTTACAATGAGCAGTTCTTC. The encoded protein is CASSHDSTGIYNEQFF.

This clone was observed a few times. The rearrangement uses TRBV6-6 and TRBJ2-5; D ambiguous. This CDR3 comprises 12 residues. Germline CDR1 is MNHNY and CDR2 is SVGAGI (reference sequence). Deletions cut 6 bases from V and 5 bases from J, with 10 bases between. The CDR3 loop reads CASRELTETQYF. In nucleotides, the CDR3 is TGTGCCAGCAGGGAGTTGACCGAGACCCAGTACTTC.

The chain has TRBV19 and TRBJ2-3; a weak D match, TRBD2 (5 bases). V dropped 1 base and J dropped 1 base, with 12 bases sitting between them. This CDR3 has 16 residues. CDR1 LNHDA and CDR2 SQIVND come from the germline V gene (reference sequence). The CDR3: CASSIGTTIGTDTQYF. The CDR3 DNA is TGTGCCAGTAGTATAGGAACGACTATAGGCACAGATACGCAGTATTTT.

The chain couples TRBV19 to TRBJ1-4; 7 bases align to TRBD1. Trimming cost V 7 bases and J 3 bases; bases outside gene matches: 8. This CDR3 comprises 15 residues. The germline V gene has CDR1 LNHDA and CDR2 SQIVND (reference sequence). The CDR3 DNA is TGTGCCAGTAACAGGGGAGAACTAGCTAATGAAAAACTGTTTTTT. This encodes CASNRGELANEKLFF.

For the CDR3, the DNA is TGTGCCAGCAGCAGACTACAGGGCGGCGGAAACACCATATATTTT. It specifies CASSRLQGGGNTIYF. The chain links TRBV6-5 to TRBJ1-3, with D maybe TRBD1 (6 bases). From germline, CDR1 is MNHEY and CDR2 SVGAGI. Trimming cost V 6 bases and J 4 bases, with 16 bases left between them. The CDR3 totals 15 residues.

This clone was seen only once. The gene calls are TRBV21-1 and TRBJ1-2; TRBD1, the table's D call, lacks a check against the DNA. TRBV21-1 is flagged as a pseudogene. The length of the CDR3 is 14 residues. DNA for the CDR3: TGTGCCAGCAGCAAAGTCGCAGGTAACTATGGCTACACCTTC. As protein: CASSKVAGNYGYTF.

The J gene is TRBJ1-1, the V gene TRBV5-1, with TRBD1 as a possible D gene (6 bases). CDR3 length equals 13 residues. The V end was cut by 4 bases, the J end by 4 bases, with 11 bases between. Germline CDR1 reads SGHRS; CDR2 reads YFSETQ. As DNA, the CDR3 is TGCGCCAGCAGCGCAGGACAGATCACTGAAGCTTTCTTT. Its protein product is CASSAGQITEAFF.